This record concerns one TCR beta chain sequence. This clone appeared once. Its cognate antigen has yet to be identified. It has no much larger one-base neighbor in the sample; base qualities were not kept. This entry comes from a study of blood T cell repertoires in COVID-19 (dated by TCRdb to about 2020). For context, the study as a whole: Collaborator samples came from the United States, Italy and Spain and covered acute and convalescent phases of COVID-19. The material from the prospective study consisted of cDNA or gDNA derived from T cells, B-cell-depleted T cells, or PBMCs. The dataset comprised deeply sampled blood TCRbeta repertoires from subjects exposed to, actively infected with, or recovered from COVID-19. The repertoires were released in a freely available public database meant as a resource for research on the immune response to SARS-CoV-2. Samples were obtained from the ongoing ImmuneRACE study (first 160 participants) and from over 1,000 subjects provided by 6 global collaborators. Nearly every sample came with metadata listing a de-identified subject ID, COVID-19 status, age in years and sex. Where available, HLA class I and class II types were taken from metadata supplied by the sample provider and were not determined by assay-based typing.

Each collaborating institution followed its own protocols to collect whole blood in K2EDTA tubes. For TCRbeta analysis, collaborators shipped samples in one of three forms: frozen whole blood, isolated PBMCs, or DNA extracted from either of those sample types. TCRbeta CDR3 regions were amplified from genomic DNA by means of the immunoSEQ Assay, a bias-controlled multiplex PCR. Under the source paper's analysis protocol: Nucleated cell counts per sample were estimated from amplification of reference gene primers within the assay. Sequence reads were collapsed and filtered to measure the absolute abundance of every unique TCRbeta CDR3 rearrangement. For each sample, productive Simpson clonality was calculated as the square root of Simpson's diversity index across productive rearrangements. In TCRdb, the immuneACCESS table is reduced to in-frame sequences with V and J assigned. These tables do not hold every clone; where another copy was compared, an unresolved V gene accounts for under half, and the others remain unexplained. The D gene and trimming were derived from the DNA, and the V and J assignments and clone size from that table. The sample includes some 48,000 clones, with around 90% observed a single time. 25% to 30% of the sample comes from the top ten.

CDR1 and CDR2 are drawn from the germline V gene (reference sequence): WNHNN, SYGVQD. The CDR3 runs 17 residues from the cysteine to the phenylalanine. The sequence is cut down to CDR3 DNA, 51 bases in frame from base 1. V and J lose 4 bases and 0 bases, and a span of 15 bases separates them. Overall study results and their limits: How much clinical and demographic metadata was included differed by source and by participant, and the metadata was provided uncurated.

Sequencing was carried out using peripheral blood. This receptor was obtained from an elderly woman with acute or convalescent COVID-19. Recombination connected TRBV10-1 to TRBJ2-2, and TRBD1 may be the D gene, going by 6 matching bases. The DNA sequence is TGCGCCAGCAGTGGGGGTGGACAGAGGGCGAACACCGGGGAGCTGTTTTTT. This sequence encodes CASSGGGQRANTGELFF.